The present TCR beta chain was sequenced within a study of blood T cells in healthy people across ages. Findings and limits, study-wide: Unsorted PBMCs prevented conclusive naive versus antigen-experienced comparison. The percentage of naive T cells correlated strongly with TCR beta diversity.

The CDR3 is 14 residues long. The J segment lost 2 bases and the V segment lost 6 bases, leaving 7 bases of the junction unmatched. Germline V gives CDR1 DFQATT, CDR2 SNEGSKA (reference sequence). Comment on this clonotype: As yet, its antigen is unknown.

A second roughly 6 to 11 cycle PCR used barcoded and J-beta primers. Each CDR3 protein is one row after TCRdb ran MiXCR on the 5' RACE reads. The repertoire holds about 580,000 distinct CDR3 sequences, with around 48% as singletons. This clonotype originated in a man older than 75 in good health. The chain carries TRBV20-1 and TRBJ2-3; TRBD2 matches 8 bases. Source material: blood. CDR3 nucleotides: TGCAGTGCAAGGACTAGCAGGGACACAGATACGCAGTATTTT. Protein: CSARTSRDTDTQYF.